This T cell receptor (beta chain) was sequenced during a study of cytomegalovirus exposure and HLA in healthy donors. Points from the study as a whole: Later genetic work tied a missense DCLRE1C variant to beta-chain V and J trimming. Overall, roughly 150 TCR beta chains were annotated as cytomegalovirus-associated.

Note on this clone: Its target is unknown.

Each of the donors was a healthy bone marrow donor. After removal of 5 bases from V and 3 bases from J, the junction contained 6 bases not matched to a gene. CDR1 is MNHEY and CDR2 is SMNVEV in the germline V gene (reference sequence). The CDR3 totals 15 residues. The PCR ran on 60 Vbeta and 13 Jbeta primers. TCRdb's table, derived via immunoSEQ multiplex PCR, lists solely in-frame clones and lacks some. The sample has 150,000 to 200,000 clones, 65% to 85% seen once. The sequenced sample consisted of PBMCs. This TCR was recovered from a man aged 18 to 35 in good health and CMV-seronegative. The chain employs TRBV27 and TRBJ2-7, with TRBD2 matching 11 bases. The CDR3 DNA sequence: TGTGCCAGCAGTATCCGACTAGCGGGGCACTACGAGCAGTACTTC. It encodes CASSIRLAGHYEQYF.